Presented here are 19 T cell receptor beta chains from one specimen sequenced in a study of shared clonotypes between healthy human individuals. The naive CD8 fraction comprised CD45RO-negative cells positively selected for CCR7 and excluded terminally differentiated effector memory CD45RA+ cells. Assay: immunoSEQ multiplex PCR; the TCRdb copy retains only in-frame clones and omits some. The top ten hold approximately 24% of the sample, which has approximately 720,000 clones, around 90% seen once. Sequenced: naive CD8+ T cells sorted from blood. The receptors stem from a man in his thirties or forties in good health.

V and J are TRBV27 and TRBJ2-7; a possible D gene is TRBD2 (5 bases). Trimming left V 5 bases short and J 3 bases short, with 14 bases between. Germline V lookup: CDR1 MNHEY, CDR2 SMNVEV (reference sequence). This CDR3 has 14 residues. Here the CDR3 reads CASSTGLSLYEQYF. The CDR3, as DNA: TGTGCCAGCAGTACCGGACTTTCCCTCTACGAGCAGTACTTC.

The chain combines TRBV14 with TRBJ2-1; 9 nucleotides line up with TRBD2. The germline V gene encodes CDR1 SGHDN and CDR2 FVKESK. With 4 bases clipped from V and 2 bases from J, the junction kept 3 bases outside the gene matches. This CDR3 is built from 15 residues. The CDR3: CASSLLAGTYNEQFF. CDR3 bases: TGTGCCAGCAGCCTTCTAGCGGGAACCTACAATGAGCAGTTCTTC.

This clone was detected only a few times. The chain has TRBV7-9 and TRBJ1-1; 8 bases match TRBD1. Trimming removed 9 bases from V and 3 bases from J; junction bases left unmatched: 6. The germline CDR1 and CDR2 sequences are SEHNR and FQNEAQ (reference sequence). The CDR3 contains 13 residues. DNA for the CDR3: TGTGCCAGTCGGGACAGGTATGACACTGAAGCTTTCTTT. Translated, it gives CASRDRYDTEAFF.

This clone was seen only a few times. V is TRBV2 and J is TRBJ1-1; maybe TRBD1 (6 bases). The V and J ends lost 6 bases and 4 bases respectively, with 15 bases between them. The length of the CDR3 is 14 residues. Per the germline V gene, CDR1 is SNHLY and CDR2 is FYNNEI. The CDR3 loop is CASSTYRVGTEAFF. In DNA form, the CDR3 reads TGTGCCAGCAGCACCTACAGGGTAGGCACTGAAGCTTTCTTT.

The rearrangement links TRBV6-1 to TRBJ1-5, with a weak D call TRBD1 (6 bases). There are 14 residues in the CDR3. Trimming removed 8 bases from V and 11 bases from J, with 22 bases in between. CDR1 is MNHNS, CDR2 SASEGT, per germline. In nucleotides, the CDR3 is TGTGCCAGCTTAGCGACAGGCAAACGGGTTTCCCAGCATTTT. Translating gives CASLATGKRVSQHF.

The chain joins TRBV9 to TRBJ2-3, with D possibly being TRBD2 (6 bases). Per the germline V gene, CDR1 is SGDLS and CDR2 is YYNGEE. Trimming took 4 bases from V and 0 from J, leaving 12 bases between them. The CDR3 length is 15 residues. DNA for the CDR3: TGTGCCAGCAGCTCTGGGACTGCTAGCACAGATACGCAGTATTTT. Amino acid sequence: CASSSGTASTDTQYF.

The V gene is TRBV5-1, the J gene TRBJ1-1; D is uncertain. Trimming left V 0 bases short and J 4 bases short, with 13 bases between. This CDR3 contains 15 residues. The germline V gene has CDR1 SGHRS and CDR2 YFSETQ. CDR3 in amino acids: CASSLAGGSGTEAFF. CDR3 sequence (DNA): TGCGCCAGCAGCTTGGCCGGAGGGTCAGGCACTGAAGCTTTCTTT.

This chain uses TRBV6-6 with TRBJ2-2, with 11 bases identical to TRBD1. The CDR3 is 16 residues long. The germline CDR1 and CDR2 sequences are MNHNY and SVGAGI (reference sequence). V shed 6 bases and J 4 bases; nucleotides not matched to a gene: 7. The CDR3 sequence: CASRPWGQGGTGELFF. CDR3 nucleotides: TGTGCCAGCAGGCCTTGGGGACAGGGGGGCACCGGGGAGCTGTTTTTT.

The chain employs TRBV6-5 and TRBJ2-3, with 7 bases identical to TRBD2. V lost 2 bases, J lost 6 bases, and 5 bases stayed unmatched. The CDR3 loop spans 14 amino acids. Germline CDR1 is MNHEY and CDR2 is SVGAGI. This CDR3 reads CASSYAGARDTQYF. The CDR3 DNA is TGTGCCAGCAGTTACGCGGGAGCTAGGGATACGCAGTATTTT.

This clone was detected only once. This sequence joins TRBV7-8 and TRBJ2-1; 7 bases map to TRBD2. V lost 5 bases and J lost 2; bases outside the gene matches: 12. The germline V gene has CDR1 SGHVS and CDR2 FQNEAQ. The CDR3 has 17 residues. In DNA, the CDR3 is TGTGCCAGCAGCCCACTCGTTAGCGGGCCACCCTACAATGAGCAGTTCTTC. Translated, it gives CASSPLVSGPPYNEQFF. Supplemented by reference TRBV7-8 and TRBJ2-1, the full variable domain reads GAGVSQSPRYKVAKRGQDVALRCDPISGHVSLFWYQQALGQGPEFLTYFQNEAQLDKSGLPSDRFFAERPEGSVSTLKIQRTQQEDSAVYLCASSPLVSGPPYNEQFFGPGTRLTVL.

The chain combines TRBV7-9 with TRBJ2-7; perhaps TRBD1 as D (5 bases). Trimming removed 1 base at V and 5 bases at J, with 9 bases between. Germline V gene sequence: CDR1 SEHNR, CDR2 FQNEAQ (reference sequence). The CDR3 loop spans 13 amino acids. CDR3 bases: TGTGCCAGCAGCTTAGAGGGGCAGAACGAGCAGTACTTC. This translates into CASSLEGQNEQYF.

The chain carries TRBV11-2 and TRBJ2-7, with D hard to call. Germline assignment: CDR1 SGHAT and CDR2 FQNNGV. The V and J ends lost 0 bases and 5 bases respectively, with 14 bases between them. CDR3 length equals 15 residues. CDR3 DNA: TGTGCCAGCAGCTTAGATGTAGTACCTGGGAACGAGCAGTACTTC. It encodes CASSLDVVPGNEQYF.

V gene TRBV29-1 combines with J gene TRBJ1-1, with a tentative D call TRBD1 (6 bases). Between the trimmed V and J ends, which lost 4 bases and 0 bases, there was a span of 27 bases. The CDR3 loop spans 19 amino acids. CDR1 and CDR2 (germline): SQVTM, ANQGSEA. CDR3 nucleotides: TGCAGCGTTGTAGAGAGAATAGGGCAGGGGAAGGCCATGAACACTGAAGCTTTCTTT. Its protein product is CSVVERIGQGKAMNTEAFF.

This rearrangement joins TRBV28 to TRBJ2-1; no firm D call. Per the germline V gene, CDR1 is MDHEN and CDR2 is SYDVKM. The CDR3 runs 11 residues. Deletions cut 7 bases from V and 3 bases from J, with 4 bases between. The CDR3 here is CASTYYNEQFF. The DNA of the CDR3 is TGTGCCAGCACTTACTACAATGAGCAGTTCTTC.

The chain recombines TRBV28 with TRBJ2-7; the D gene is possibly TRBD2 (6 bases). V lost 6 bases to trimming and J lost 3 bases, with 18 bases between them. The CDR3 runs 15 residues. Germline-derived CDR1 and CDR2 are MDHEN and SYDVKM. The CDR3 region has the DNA TGTGCCAGCAGCTTCCCCCCGGGACTTAACTACGAGCAGTACTTC. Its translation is CASSFPPGLNYEQYF.

CDR3 sequence (DNA): TGCGCCAGCAGCCAAGGGCCTTTTGAGGGATTTCAGTACTTC. This sequence encodes CASSQGPFEGFQYF. This chain joins TRBV4-1 and TRBJ2-4; the D gene is possibly TRBD2 (5 bases). The CDR3 is 14 residues long. Germline lookup yields CDR1 MGHRA and CDR2 YSYEKL. V was clipped by 1 base and J by 11 bases, with 15 bases between them.

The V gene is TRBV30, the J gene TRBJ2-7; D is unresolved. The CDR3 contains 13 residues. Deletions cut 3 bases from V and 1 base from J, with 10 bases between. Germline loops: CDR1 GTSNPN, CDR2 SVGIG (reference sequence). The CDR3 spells CAWRNIGSYEQYF. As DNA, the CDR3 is TGTGCCTGGAGAAACATTGGATCCTACGAGCAGTACTTC.

The CDR3 loop is CACSPGQSLRAQYF. The CDR3, as DNA: TGTGCCTGTTCTCCGGGACAGTCTTTACGGGCCCAGTACTTC. This rearrangement joins TRBV6-5 to TRBJ2-5; TRBD1 agrees at 7 bases. Germline V gene lookup returns CDR1 MNHEY and CDR2 SVGAGI. The ends lost 11 bases at V and 9 bases at J; junction bases unmatched: 18. The CDR3 is 14 residues long.

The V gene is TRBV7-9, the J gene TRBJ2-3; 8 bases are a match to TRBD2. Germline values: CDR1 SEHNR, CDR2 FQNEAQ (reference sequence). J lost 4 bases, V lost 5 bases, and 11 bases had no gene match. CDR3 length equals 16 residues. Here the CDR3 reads CASSHSGRDVSDTQYF. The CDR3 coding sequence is TGTGCCAGCAGCCACAGCGGGAGAGATGTATCAGATACGCAGTATTTT.